The 32 T cell receptor beta chains reported below all come from one sample, sequenced in a study of OX40 agonist ivuxolimab in advanced cancers. This table comes from immunoSEQ multiplex PCR, and its TCRdb copy is limited to in-frame clones, with some not included. Here the sample spans around 72,000 clones, about nine tenths being singletons. Source: CD4+ or CD8+ T cells sorted from blood, taken in a trial of the OX40 agonist ivuxolimab. These receptors were taken from an adult with an advanced solid tumor such as melanoma, head and neck, liver or kidney cancer.

V is TRBV14 and J is TRBJ1-2, with D uncertain. Germline assignment: CDR1 SGHDN and CDR2 FVKESK. This CDR3 region has 13 residues. Trimming stripped 0 bases from V and 4 bases from J, with 6 bases between. The CDR3 region has the DNA TGTGCCAGCAGCCAAGATTATGGCTATGGCTACACCTTC. It codes for CASSQDYGYGYTF.

The gene calls are TRBV20-1 and TRBJ1-2; D may be TRBD1 (5 bases). The CDR3 spans 10 residues. Germline CDR1 is DFQATT and CDR2 is SNEGSKA (reference sequence). V lost 4 bases, J lost 13 bases, and 13 bases lay in between. DNA of the CDR3: TGCAGTGCTAAGGGACTCGGGGTCACCTTC. Translating it yields CSAKGLGVTF.

The J gene is TRBJ1-6, the V gene TRBV5-1; 11 bases are shared with TRBD1. The V segment lost 4 bases and the J segment 9 bases; nucleotides outside the gene matches: 3. In germline, CDR1 is SGHRS, CDR2 YFSETQ. The CDR3 has 14 residues. CDR3 amino acids: CASSTGTGGSPLHF. The DNA for the CDR3 is TGCGCCAGCAGCACCGGGACAGGGGGTTCACCCCTCCACTTT.

The V gene is TRBV28, the J gene TRBJ2-7, with a tentative D call TRBD2 (6 bases). The ends were cut back, 6 bases at V and 6 bases at J, with 15 bases in the middle. Germline CDR1 MDHEN, CDR2 SYDVKM. The CDR3 covers 13 residues. CDR3 sequence reads: CASSQGGVPEQYF. Written as DNA, the CDR3 is TGTGCCAGCAGCCAAGGCGGGGTTCCCGAGCAGTACTTC. Using reference TRBV28 and TRBJ2-7 for the parts outside the CDR3, the full variable domain is DVKVTQSSRYLVKRTGEKVFLECVQDMDHENMFWYRQDPGLGLRLIYFSYDVKMKEKGDIPEGYSVSREKKERFSLILESASTNQTSMYLCASSQGGVPEQYFGPGTRLTVT.

This clone is a singleton in its sample. This CDR3 is CASRGTANEAFF. DNA of the CDR3: TGTGCCAGCAGGGGGACGGCTAATGAAGCTTTCTTT. The chain has TRBV28 and TRBJ1-1; tentative D call: TRBD1 (5 bases). The CDR3 has 12 amino acids. V was cut by 6 bases and J by 7 bases, with 12 bases left in between. Germline V gives CDR1 MDHEN, CDR2 SYDVKM.

The J gene is TRBJ1-3, the V gene TRBV5-1; TRBD1 might be the D (6 bases). V lost 4 bases to trimming and J lost 3 bases, with 20 bases between them. The V gene's germline CDR1 is SGHRS and CDR2 YFSETQ. The CDR3 covers 17 residues. The CDR3 protein is CASSLAVPGASGNTIYF. The CDR3 DNA reads TGCGCCAGCAGCCTTGCAGTTCCAGGGGCTAGTGGAAACACCATATATTTT.

This sequence joins TRBV6-1 and TRBJ1-6; D ambiguous. Germline V CDR1 and CDR2: MNHNS, SASEGT. The CDR3 has 15 amino acids. Trimming removed 4 bases from V and 0 bases from J, with 7 bases in between. CDR3 sequence: CASSGRHSYNSPLHF. As DNA, the CDR3 is TGTGCCAGCAGTGGACGGCACTCCTATAATTCACCCCTCCACTTT.

The chain employs TRBV6-5 and TRBJ1-1; D may be TRBD1 (5 bases). The germline V gene has CDR1 MNHEY and CDR2 SVGAGI. CDR3 length: 14 residues. With 9 bases removed from V and 2 bases from J, the gap between germline ends came to 16 bases. The CDR3 sequence is CASTRGRTNTEAFF. The CDR3 DNA reads TGTGCCAGTACTAGGGGACGTACAAACACTGAAGCTTTCTTT.

The V and J genes are TRBV6-6 and TRBJ2-3; D is ambiguous. Trimming shortened V by 0 bases and J by 5 bases, and 3 bases separated the two germline ends. The CDR3 length is 12 residues. CDR1 is MNHNY and CDR2 is SVGAGI in the germline V gene (reference sequence). CDR3 protein: CASSYSGDTQYF. The CDR3 DNA reads TGTGCCAGCAGTTACTCAGGAGATACGCAGTATTTT.

V is TRBV7-9 and J is TRBJ2-7; D uncertain. This CDR3 comprises 15 residues. The germline V and J ends were trimmed by 1 base and 2 bases, with 12 bases remaining between them. From germline, CDR1 is SEHNR and CDR2 FQNEAQ (reference sequence). The CDR3 nucleotides read TGTGCCAGCAGCTTAGAATCCGGTCTCGCCTACGAGCAGTACTTC. Translating gives CASSLESGLAYEQYF. The full variable domain, completed using reference TRBV7-9 and TRBJ2-7, is DTGVSQNPRHKITKRGQNVTFRCDPISEHNRLYWYRQTLGQGPEFLTYFQNEAQLEKSRLLSDRFSAERPKGSFSTLEIQRTEQGDSAMYLCASSLESGLAYEQYFGPGTRLTVT.

The V gene is TRBV28, the J gene TRBJ2-5, with TRBD1 matching 7 bases. V was pared by 7 bases and J by 5 bases, with 16 bases of the junction left unmatched. The CDR3 loop spans 16 amino acids. Per germline, CDR1 MDHEN and CDR2 SYDVKM. The CDR3 region is CASTVTGARVAETQYF. DNA for the CDR3: TGTGCCAGCACCGTTACAGGGGCCAGGGTAGCGGAGACCCAGTACTTC.

The chain links TRBV18 to TRBJ2-5; D ambiguous. V dropped 3 bases and J dropped 2 bases, with 10 bases sitting between them. Germline V gene sequence: CDR1 KGHSH, CDR2 LQKENI. This CDR3 contains 14 residues. DNA of the CDR3: TGTGCCAGCTCACCCTATGAGTTACAAGAGACCCAGTACTTC. Amino acids: CASSPYELQETQYF.

J is TRBJ1-3 and V is TRBV28; no clear D. The germline gives CDR1 MDHEN, CDR2 SYDVKM. The CDR3 is made up of 15 amino acids. Trimming pared 1 base from V and 2 bases from J, leaving 9 bases between. In nucleotides, the CDR3 is TGTGCCAGCAGTTTATCAGGCCAAACTGGAAACACCATATATTTT. As protein: CASSLSGQTGNTIYF.

This sequence joins TRBV10-3 and TRBJ1-1, with TRBD1 matching over 10 bases. Germline loops: CDR1 ENHRY, CDR2 SYGVKD. V was clipped by 10 bases and J by 0 bases; unmatched bases: 8. The length of the CDR3 is 15 residues. The DNA for the CDR3 is TGTGCCACAGGGAAGACAGGGGGCTTGAACACTGAAGCTTTCTTT. Protein product: CATGKTGGLNTEAFF.

The V gene is TRBV19, the J gene TRBJ1-3, with D maybe TRBD1 (6 bases). V lost 5 bases and J 4 bases, leaving 12 bases between the germline ends. The CDR3 runs 14 residues. Germline V gene data show CDR1 as LNHDA and CDR2 as SQIVND (reference sequence). This CDR3 reads CASSGQKRGNTIYF. DNA of the CDR3: TGTGCCAGTAGTGGACAGAAGCGAGGAAACACCATATATTTT.

The chain is built from TRBV19 and TRBJ1-5, with 11 nucleotides matching TRBD1. This CDR3 is built from 17 residues. Germline assignment: CDR1 LNHDA and CDR2 SQIVND (reference sequence). Germline trimming cut 7 bases from V and 0 bases from J; bases unmatched to any gene: 8. The CDR3 bases are TGTGCCAGTATTAGGACAGGGGGCGAGATTAGCAATCAGCCCCAGCATTTT. Translation: CASIRTGGEISNQPQHF.

V gene TRBV7-9 combines with J gene TRBJ2-7; D remains ambiguous. CDR3 length: 14 amino acids. Germline CDR1 SEHNR, CDR2 FQNEAQ (reference sequence). Trimming shortened V by 2 bases and J by 0 bases, and 8 bases separated the two germline ends. The CDR3 sequence: CASSLFEASYEQYF. The DNA for the CDR3 is TGTGCCAGCAGCTTATTTGAAGCCTCCTACGAGCAGTACTTC. The variable domain in full, completed from reference TRBV7-9 and TRBJ2-7, reads DTGVSQNPRHKITKRGQNVTFRCDPISEHNRLYWYRQTLGQGPEFLTYFQNEAQLEKSRLLSDRFSAERPKGSFSTLEIQRTEQGDSAMYLCASSLFEASYEQYFGPGTRLTVT.

The chain employs TRBV28 and TRBJ2-1, with 8 nucleotides matching TRBD2. Germline assignment: CDR1 MDHEN and CDR2 SYDVKM. With V trimmed by 1 base and J by 2 bases, 1 base remained unmatched. This CDR3 has 15 amino acids. The CDR3 protein is CASSLSLAAYNEQFF. The CDR3 DNA reads as TGTGCCAGCAGTTTATCACTAGCGGCCTACAATGAGCAGTTCTTC.

The rearrangement links TRBV19 to TRBJ2-5, with 9 bases matching TRBD1. J was trimmed by 7 bases and V by 6 bases; bases with no gene match: 21. Germline CDR1 reads LNHDA; CDR2 reads SQIVND (reference sequence). The CDR3 is made up of 18 amino acids. CDR3 region: CASRSVAPPRQGVGTQYF. CDR3 DNA: TGTGCCAGTAGAAGCGTGGCCCCACCTCGACAGGGGGTTGGGACCCAGTACTTC.

V gene TRBV7-2 combines with J gene TRBJ1-2; weak D call: TRBD1 (5 bases). Germline lookup yields CDR1 SGHTA and CDR2 FQGNSA. Trimming pared 2 bases from V and 6 bases from J, leaving 10 bases between. CDR3 length equals 13 residues. The CDR3 DNA sequence: TGTGCCAGCAGCTTAAGGTGGGGGGATGGCTACACCTTC. It is translated as CASSLRWGDGYTF. Based on the CDR3 plus reference TRBV7-2 and TRBJ1-2, the full variable domain is GAGVSQSPSNKVTEKGKDVELRCDPISGHTALYWYRQSLGQGLEFLIYFQGNSAPDKSGLPSDRFSAERTGGSVSTLTIQRTQQEDSAVYLCASSLRWGDGYTFGSGTRLTVV.

The chain is built from TRBV18 and TRBJ2-7; TRBD1 matches at 7 bases. CDR1 and CDR2 from the germline V gene are KGHSH and LQKENI. Trimming cost V 3 bases and J 2 bases; bases outside gene matches: 7. The CDR3 runs 15 residues. In DNA form, the CDR3 reads TGTGCCAGCTCACCCAACCGGGACAGCCCCTACGAGCAGTACTTC. It yields the protein CASSPNRDSPYEQYF.

In its sample, this clone was seen a few times. The CDR3 DNA is TGTGCCAGCAGCTTAGGGGACTATGGCTACACCTTC. It encodes CASSLGDYGYTF. The chain recombines TRBV7-9 with TRBJ1-2; D is uncertain. Per the germline V gene, CDR1 is SEHNR and CDR2 is FQNEAQ (reference sequence). This CDR3 region has 12 residues. Deletions cut 1 base from V and 3 bases from J, with 3 bases between.

Only one count was recorded for this clone. This chain uses TRBV28 with TRBJ2-1; a weak D match, TRBD1 (6 bases). Per the germline V gene, CDR1 is MDHEN and CDR2 is SYDVKM. The CDR3 contains 16 residues. Between the trimmed V and J ends, which lost 6 bases and 0 bases, there was a span of 15 bases. CDR3 sequence (DNA): TGTGCCAGCAGGGTTCGACAGGATATCTCCTACAATGAGCAGTTCTTC. Its protein product is CASRVRQDISYNEQFF.

The chain couples TRBV19 to TRBJ1-5; 8 bases match TRBD1. J gave up 6 bases and V 6 bases, and 7 bases lay outside the gene matches. The CDR3 loop spans 14 amino acids. CDR1 is LNHDA and CDR2 is SQIVND in the germline V gene (reference sequence). The CDR3 sequence is CASSDRGTGQPQHF. The CDR3 nucleotides are TGTGCCAGTAGCGACAGGGGAACGGGTCAGCCCCAGCATTTT.

This clone has only one observation. V is TRBV5-1 and J is TRBJ2-5, with unresolved D. Trimming stripped 0 bases from V and 4 bases from J, with 7 bases between. The germline CDR1 and CDR2 sequences are SGHRS and YFSETQ. The CDR3 is 13 amino acids. The CDR3 coding sequence is TGCGCCAGCAGCTTGGGGTGGGGAGAGACCCAGTACTTC. This sequence encodes CASSLGWGETQYF.

CDR3 sequence: CASLGPRKAEAFF. CDR3 bases: TGTGCCAGTTTAGGCCCTCGCAAAGCAGAAGCTTTCTTT. The chain is built from TRBV19 and TRBJ1-1; no reliable D call. Deletions cut 8 bases from V and 8 bases from J, with 18 bases between. The germline V gene encodes CDR1 LNHDA and CDR2 SQIVND (reference sequence). The CDR3 has 13 residues.

The rearrangement uses TRBV29-1 and TRBJ2-5; a weak D match, TRBD2 (6 bases). Germline CDR1 is SQVTM and CDR2 is ANQGSEA. There are 14 residues in the CDR3. V dropped 5 bases and J dropped 2 bases, with 15 bases sitting between them. The CDR3 here is CSVSAGSGQETQYF. Written as DNA, the CDR3 is TGCAGCGTTTCCGCGGGGAGTGGACAAGAGACCCAGTACTTC. Drawing the rest from reference TRBV29-1 and TRBJ2-5, the complete variable domain is SAVISQKPSRDICQRGTSLTIQCQVDSQVTMMFWYRQQPGQSLTLIATANQGSEATYESGFVIDKFPISRPNLTFSTLTVSNMSPEDSSIYLCSVSAGSGQETQYFGPGTRLLVL.

The V call is TRBV7-2, the J call TRBJ2-5; the D gene is possibly TRBD1 (5 bases). Per germline, CDR1 SGHTA and CDR2 FQGNSA. There are 14 residues in the CDR3. Trimming left V 1 base short and J 3 bases short, with 9 bases between. CDR3: CASSLGGWKETQYF. The DNA of the CDR3 is TGTGCCAGCAGCTTAGGGGGCTGGAAAGAGACCCAGTACTTC.

This clone was seen just once. The gene calls are TRBV5-4 and TRBJ2-7, with TRBD2 matching over 11 bases. The CDR3 has 15 residues. The germline V gene has CDR1 SGHNT and CDR2 YYREEE (reference sequence). The V and J ends lost 0 bases and 6 bases, in that order; junction bases with no gene match: 5. The chain's CDR3 is CASSLGGLAASEQYF. CDR3 bases: TGTGCCAGCAGCTTGGGGGGACTAGCGGCTAGCGAGCAGTACTTC. The entire variable domain, with the rest obtained from reference TRBV5-4 and TRBJ2-7, is as follows: ETGVTQSPTHLIKTRGQQVTLRCSSQSGHNTVSWYQQALGQGPQFIFQYYREEENGRGNFPPRFSGLQFPNYSSELNVNALELDDSALYLCASSLGGLAASEQYFGPGTRLTVT.

The chain uses TRBV4-3 and TRBJ1-6, with D perhaps matching TRBD1 (5 bases). V lost 4 bases to trimming and J lost 7 bases, with 14 bases between them. The germline V gene encodes CDR1 LGHNA and CDR2 YSLEER. The CDR3 totals 15 residues. CDR3 bases: TGCGCCAGCAGCCTAAACGGAGGGGCGAATTCACCCCTCCACTTT. This gives the protein CASSLNGGANSPLHF.

This clone was observed once. For the CDR3, the DNA is TGTGCCAGCAGGAGGACAGGGTCCTTTCAGTTTTTT. Protein sequence: CASRRTGSFQFF. J is TRBJ2-2 and V is TRBV2; 8 bases align to TRBD1. The V gene's germline CDR1 is SNHLY and CDR2 FYNNEI. The CDR3 covers 12 residues. Trimming at V came to 6 bases and at J to 16 bases, leaving 10 bases not matched to a gene.

The chain employs TRBV27 and TRBJ2-1, with 13 bases matching TRBD2. CDR3 length equals 17 residues. CDR1 is MNHEY and CDR2 is SMNVEV in the germline V gene (reference sequence). Unmatched junction bases numbered 5, after V lost 4 bases and J lost 2 bases. Written as DNA, the CDR3 is TGTGCCAGCAGTTCCAGGACTAGCGGGAGCACCTACAATGAGCAGTTCTTC. Amino acids: CASSSRTSGSTYNEQFF.